This entry lists 24 T cell receptor beta chains sequenced from one sample in a study of post-analysis software for immune sequencing data. Broader study findings: Five TRBV segments, including TRBV5-6, TRBV5-1 and TRBV20-1, were more frequent in patients than controls.

No antigen is known for these receptors. Tagging with unique molecular identifiers was a feature of the TCR beta cDNA libraries. TCRdb independently ran MiXCR on the PCR reads; one entry per CDR3 protein. In the table there are 250,000 to 300,000 distinct CDR3 sequences, roughly a third of which are singletons. Specimen: blood. These receptors all stem from a girl aged 5-17 years with multiple sclerosis.

The CDR3 DNA follows: TGTGCCACCAGCCCTCGCGAGGGGCTCTACGAGCAGTACTTC. It is translated as CATSPREGLYEQYF. J is TRBJ2-7 and V is TRBV15; tentatively, D is TRBD1 or TRBD2 (5 bases each). Germline values: CDR1 LNHNV, CDR2 YYDKDF (reference sequence). CDR3 length equals 14 residues. V gave up 5 bases and J gave up 3 bases, with 14 bases separating them.

The DNA for the CDR3 is TGTGCCAGCAGTACTACCCACCGGGGCTCCTATAATTCACCCCTCCACTTT. This sequence encodes CASSTTHRGSYNSPLHF. This chain joins TRBV6-5 and TRBJ1-6; D uncertain. CDR1 and CDR2 from the germline V gene are MNHEY and SVGAGI. Between the trimmed V and J ends, which lost 5 bases and 0 bases, there was a span of 14 bases. This CDR3 contains 17 residues.

Many counts were recorded for this clonotype. The V gene is TRBV24-1, the J gene TRBJ2-1, with 8 bases matching TRBD2. Germline trimming cut 4 bases from V and 1 base from J; bases unmatched to any gene: 5. Germline V gene sequence: CDR1 KGHDR, CDR2 SFDVKD. This CDR3 is built from 16 residues. This CDR3 is CATSENSGASYNEQFF. CDR3 nucleotides: TGTGCCACCAGTGAGAATAGCGGGGCGTCCTACAATGAGCAGTTCTTC.

This clonotype was picked up many times. This sequence joins TRBV10-3 and TRBJ1-5; tentatively, D is TRBD1 (6 bases). This CDR3 is 14 amino acids long. V lost 6 bases and J 4 bases, leaving 13 bases between the germline ends. Germline lookup yields CDR1 ENHRY and CDR2 SYGVKD. The CDR3 DNA sequence: TGTGCCATCAGCCAAGGACAGAGTAATCAGCCCCAGCATTTT. Amino acids: CAISQGQSNQPQHF.

This clonotype has ten or more counts. CDR3 region: CASRTGEGNQPQHF. The CDR3 DNA follows: TGTGCCAGCAGAACCGGGGAGGGGAATCAGCCCCAGCATTTT. The gene calls are TRBV6-1 and TRBJ1-5; TRBD1 might be the D (5 bases). Germline-derived CDR1 and CDR2 are MNHNS and SASEGT. This CDR3 has 14 amino acids. Between the trimmed V and J ends, which lost 6 bases and 4 bases, there was a span of 13 bases.

This clonotype was seen repeatedly, ten times or more. This chain links TRBV20-1 with TRBJ1-6, with D perhaps matching TRBD1 (6 bases). This CDR3 spans 13 amino acids. Germline V gene data show CDR1 as DFQATT and CDR2 as SNEGSKA (reference sequence). The germline V and J ends were trimmed by 2 bases and 6 bases, with 8 bases remaining between them. CDR3 region: CSARQDSNSPLHF. CDR3 nucleotides: TGCAGTGCTAGACAGGACAGTAATTCACCCCTCCACTTT.

The sample holds a few counts of this clonotype. Given a much more abundant clone one base away, this may be a read error. The chain combines TRBV10-3 with TRBJ2-7; 11 bases fit TRBD2. Germline loops: CDR1 ENHRY, CDR2 SYGVKD. The CDR3 spans 15 residues. With 6 bases clipped from V and 7 bases from J, the junction kept 11 bases outside the gene matches. Here the CDR3 DNA reads TGTGCCATCAGGGCTAGCGGGGGGCGGGACAATGAGCAGTACTTC. Its protein is CAIRASGGRDNEQYF.

The gene calls are TRBV5-1 and TRBJ1-1; no reliable D call. V lost 4 bases and J lost 2, with 9 bases in between. The CDR3 is 13 amino acids. The germline V gene encodes CDR1 SGHRS and CDR2 YFSETQ. The CDR3 nucleotides read TGCGCCAGCAGCCCCGGTTCAAACACTGAAGCTTTCTTT. Translated: CASSPGSNTEAFF. The full variable domain, in which reference TRBV5-1 and TRBJ1-1 provide the parts outside the CDR3, is KAGVTQTPRYLIKTRGQQVTLSCSPISGHRSVSWYQQTPGQGLQFLFEYFSETQRNKGNFPGRFSGRQFSNSRSEMNVSTLELGDSALYLCASSPGSNTEAFFGQGTRLTVV.

This clonotype was observed at least ten times. This rearrangement joins TRBV11-2 to TRBJ2-1, with TRBD2 matching over 8 bases. CDR3 size: 16 residues. Germline assignment: CDR1 SGHAT and CDR2 FQNNGV. V lost 4 bases and J lost 7; bases outside the gene matches: 12. The CDR3 region is CASSWGSGGQENEQFF. CDR3 DNA sequence: TGTGCCAGCAGCTGGGGAAGCGGGGGTCAAGAGAATGAGCAGTTCTTC.

The CDR3 coding sequence is TGTGCCAGCAGCAGGGGGACGGTCTCTGAAGCTTTCTTT. Translating it yields CASSRGTVSEAFF. The chain uses TRBV13 and TRBJ1-1; D possibly corresponds to TRBD1 (6 bases). Germline loops: CDR1 PRHDT, CDR2 FYEKMQ (reference sequence). There are 13 residues in the CDR3. V was trimmed by 5 bases and J by 6 bases, leaving 13 bases between them.

This clonotype was observed at least ten times. The CDR3 sequence is CASSLALLAGAATDTQYF. The CDR3 DNA reads as TGTGCCAGCAGCTTAGCGCTGCTAGCGGGAGCGGCGACAGATACGCAGTATTTT. The chain carries TRBV7-2 and TRBJ2-3; 10 bases agree with TRBD2. CDR1 SGHTA and CDR2 FQGNSA come from the germline V gene. V shed 0 bases and J 3 bases; nucleotides not matched to a gene: 9. The CDR3 is 18 amino acids.

Note on this clonotype: Just one base apart from a much larger clone, this may be a read error. The rearrangement uses TRBV28 and TRBJ2-7; D unclear. CDR1 is MDHEN, CDR2 SYDVKM, per germline. This CDR3 spans 13 amino acids. Trimming left V 5 bases short and J 2 bases short, with 10 bases between. The chain's CDR3 is CASSQLHPYEQYF. Written as DNA, the CDR3 is TGTGCCAGCAGTCAACTCCATCCCTACGAGCAGTACTTC.

For this clonotype: This could be a read error, since a much larger clone is one nucleotide away. The V and J genes are TRBV20-1 and TRBJ2-3; 9 bases line up with TRBD1. The CDR3 is 15 amino acids. Germline CDR1 DFQATT, CDR2 SNEGSKA (reference sequence). The J segment lost 4 bases and the V segment lost 3 bases, leaving 8 bases of the junction unmatched. CDR3 residues: CSARSATGGADTQYF. CDR3 in DNA: TGCAGTGCTAGGTCTGCGACAGGGGGAGCAGATACGCAGTATTTT.

This clonotype was recorded at least ten times. The gene calls are TRBV11-2 and TRBJ1-2, with 11 bases fitting TRBD1. CDR1 and CDR2 (germline): SGHAT, FQNNGV. The CDR3 has 15 amino acids. After removal of 4 bases from V and 8 bases from J, the junction contained 9 bases not matched to a gene. The CDR3 nucleotides are TGTGCCAGCAGCTACCTAAGGACAGGGGGCCGAGGCTACACCTTC. This encodes CASSYLRTGGRGYTF.

Worth noting for this clonotype: A much larger clone differs by one base, so this may be a read error. The chain carries TRBV6-6 and TRBJ2-7, with 10 bases identical to TRBD2. With V trimmed by 10 bases and J by 6 bases, 12 bases remained unmatched. CDR1 and CDR2 (germline): MNHNY, SVGAGI (reference sequence). This CDR3 is built from 14 residues. The CDR3 nucleotides are TGTGCCACCACCGGGATTAGCGGGGGGAGCGAGCAGTACTTC. Translating gives CATTGISGGSEQYF.

This clonotype has ten or more counts. The V and J genes are TRBV20-1 and TRBJ2-1, with TRBD2 as a possible D gene (5 bases). CDR1 is DFQATT and CDR2 is SNEGSKA in the germline V gene (reference sequence). The CDR3 consists of 15 residues. The V and J ends lost 3 bases and 3 bases respectively, with 15 bases between them. The CDR3 loop is CSASGAGLFYNEQFF. The CDR3 nucleotides are TGCAGTGCTAGCGGCGCGGGCCTCTTCTACAATGAGCAGTTCTTC.

Many counts were recorded for this clonotype. The CDR3 DNA is TGCGCCAGCAGCTTGAGGCAGACAGGGAGATTTAGGGAGGGCACTGAAGCTTTCTTT. This gives the protein CASSLRQTGRFREGTEAFF. The chain uses TRBV5-1 and TRBJ1-1; 7 nucleotides agree with TRBD1. This CDR3 has 19 amino acids. In germline, CDR1 is SGHRS, CDR2 YFSETQ. V shed 1 base and J 4 bases; nucleotides not matched to a gene: 19.

This rearrangement joins TRBV19 to TRBJ2-2; tentatively, D is TRBD1 (6 bases). This CDR3 is built from 14 residues. V lost 7 bases to trimming and J lost 8 bases, with 17 bases between them. The germline V gene encodes CDR1 LNHDA and CDR2 SQIVND (reference sequence). CDR3 sequence: CASTEQGPRGELFF. The CDR3 DNA sequence: TGTGCCAGTACCGAGCAGGGGCCCAGGGGGGAGCTGTTTTTT. Full variable domain (remainder filled in from reference TRBV19 and TRBJ2-2): DGGITQSPKYLFRKEGQNVTLSCEQNLNHDAMYWYRQDPGQGLRLIYYSQIVNDFQKGDIAEGYSVSREKKESFPLTVTSAQKNPTAFYLCASTEQGPRGELFFGEGSRLTVL.

On this clonotype: A read error may produce the germline difference seen at one junction end. The gene calls are TRBV5-1 and TRBJ2-4; tentative D call: TRBD1 (5 bases). The CDR3 contains 18 residues. Germline values: CDR1 SGHRS, CDR2 YFSETQ. The CDR3 nucleotides are TGCGTCAGCAGCTTGGGGCCGGCCCAGGAACCGGCCAAAAACATTCAGTACTTC. Translated, it gives CVSSLGPAQEPAKNIQYF.

V gene TRBV20-1 combines with J gene TRBJ2-7; 8 bases match TRBD2. This CDR3 spans 14 amino acids. The germline V gene encodes CDR1 DFQATT and CDR2 SNEGSKA (reference sequence). With 6 bases clipped from V and 2 bases from J, the junction kept 9 bases outside the gene matches. This CDR3 is CSARQSGSTYEQYF. CDR3 DNA: TGCAGTGCCAGACAGAGCGGGAGCACCTACGAGCAGTACTTC.

This clonotype occurred many times. The chain recombines TRBV20-1 with TRBJ2-5, with 12 bases fitting TRBD2. The germline gives CDR1 DFQATT, CDR2 SNEGSKA (reference sequence). The J segment lost 5 bases and the V segment lost 7 bases, leaving 11 bases of the junction unmatched. This CDR3 has 15 residues. The CDR3 sequence is CSVVRTSGTRETQYF. CDR3 sequence (DNA): TGCAGTGTCGTTCGGACTAGCGGGACTCGGGAGACCCAGTACTTC.

This clonotype was counted many times. The rearrangement links TRBV2 to TRBJ2-7; D is perhaps TRBD2 (6 bases). V lost 6 bases, J lost 0 bases, and 15 bases lay in between. The CDR3 loop spans 15 amino acids. Germline V gene lookup returns CDR1 SNHLY and CDR2 FYNNEI. CDR3 in amino acids: CASSPGGPSSYEQYF. The CDR3 nucleotides read TGTGCCAGCAGCCCCGGGGGACCAAGCTCCTACGAGCAGTACTTC.

The table lists this clonotype with a few counts. The rearrangement links TRBV28 to TRBJ2-5, with a possible D match to TRBD2 (6 bases). Trimming removed 3 bases from V and 2 bases from J, with 13 bases in between. The CDR3 loop spans 15 amino acids. Germline CDR1 and CDR2: MDHEN and SYDVKM. The CDR3 sequence is CASSFEPGDQETQYF. CDR3 DNA sequence: TGTGCCAGCAGTTTTGAACCGGGGGATCAAGAGACCCAGTACTTC.

This clonotype turned up a few times. The chain uses TRBV6-5 and TRBJ1-2, with 7 bases matching TRBD1. Per germline, CDR1 MNHEY and CDR2 SVGAGI. J was trimmed by 4 bases and V by 4 bases; bases with no gene match: 9. The CDR3 runs to 15 residues. The CDR3 DNA reads as TGTGCCAGCAGTTCACCTAGACAGGGCTCCTATGGCTACACCTTC. Translating it yields CASSSPRQGSYGYTF.